Included here is one T cell receptor (beta chain) sequence, with context. The data were taken from a study of blood T cell repertoires in COVID-19. Data came from immunoSEQ multiplex PCR; TCRdb stores just in-frame clones and leaves some out. The sample includes fewer than 300,000 clones, 75% to 95% of them seen just once. The CDR3 sequence is 15 residues long. Per the germline V gene, CDR1 is SGHTA and CDR2 is FQGTGA. V shed 2 bases and J 5 bases; nucleotides not matched to a gene: 5. The sample taken for sequencing was PBMCs or T cells enriched from blood (not recorded which). The rearrangement uses TRBV7-3 and TRBJ2-1; 8 nucleotides agree with TRBD2. This receptor was identified in a woman younger than 45 who had recovered from COVID-19. CDR3 coding DNA: TGTGCCAGCAGCTTAGGGCGAGCGGGGGACAATGAGCAGTTCTTC. Its translation: CASSLGRAGDNEQFF.